Included here is one T cell receptor (beta chain) sequence, with context. The antigen is not known. This sample was included in a study of blood T cells in healthy people across ages. Study results and caveats: Diversity was higher, and naive CD4+ cells more numerous, in long-lived donors than in aged donors. Per million T cells, TCR beta diversity dropped roughly linearly as age increased.

Per the germline V gene, CDR1 is SGDLS and CDR2 is YYNGEE. V dropped 4 bases and J dropped 7; count of bases not matched to a gene: 7. There are 14 residues in the CDR3. Sample-barcoded 5' priming and a J-beta primer mix drove a second PCR of about 7 to 11 cycles. Individual samples furnished no less than 3 million CDR3-containing paired-end reads apiece. TCRdb independently ran MiXCR on the 5' RACE reads; one entry per CDR3 protein. The sample consists of about 1,800,000 distinct CDR3 sequences, roughly 27% of them appearing once. The sample was blood. This sequence joins TRBV9 and TRBJ2-2; TRBD1 matches 7 bases. This receptor was taken from a woman younger than 45 in good health. The CDR3 loop is CASSPTTGNGELFF. The CDR3 DNA reads as TGTGCCAGCAGCCCGACGACAGGGAACGGGGAGCTGTTTTTT. The whole variable domain, filled in from reference TRBV9 and TRBJ2-2, reads DSGVTQTPKHLITATGQRVTLRCSPRSGDLSVYWYQQSLDQGLQFLIQYYNGEERAKGNILERFSAQQFPDLHSELNLSSLELGDSALYFCASSPTTGNGELFFGEGSRLTVL.